The source of this TCR beta chain is a study of shared clonotypes between healthy human individuals. The germline V and J ends were trimmed by 4 bases and 3 bases, with 16 bases remaining between them. The CDR3 loop spans 15 amino acids. Germline assignment: CDR1 KGHSH and CDR2 LQKENI. The study's findings and limits: Naive CD4 clonotypes were shared across several donors at roughly 5%.

Researchers divided each subset's genomic DNA evenly across several immunoSEQ plates. Profiled with immunoSEQ multiplex PCR; TCRdb holds only in-frame clones, not every one. The sample carries over a million clones, approximately 98.5% recorded once. As for this clone: Its cognate antigen is unknown.

The V gene is TRBV18, the J gene TRBJ2-7; no clear D gene. The sequenced material came from naive CD4+ T cells sorted from blood. Subset meaning: CD45RA+ positively selected. The origin of this receptor is a man aged 25-45 years in good health. As DNA, the CDR3 is TGTGCCAGCTCACGTCGGGTCAGCCTAGGCTACGAGCAGTACTTC. It yields the protein CASSRRVSLGYEQYF.